Each of the 9 T cell receptor beta chains below was sequenced from the same sample in a study of cytomegalovirus exposure and HLA in healthy donors. The PCR was carried out with 60 Vbeta primers and 13 Jbeta primers. The data were produced by immunoSEQ multiplex PCR, yet TCRdb's version contains in-frame clones alone and is incomplete. The table lists some 160,000 clones, about 78% of them singletons, with more than 1.2% in the top ten. Sample: PBMCs. All receptors derive from a male donor in good health and CMV-seronegative.

The chain is built from TRBV28 and TRBJ2-1; 7 bases are a match to TRBD2. Trimming took 3 bases from V and 9 from J; bases not matched to a gene: 11. In germline, CDR1 is MDHEN, CDR2 SYDVKM. The CDR3 covers 15 residues. For the CDR3, the DNA is TGTGCCAGCAGTTTTGTAGGACTAGAACGTGCTGAGCAGTTCTTC. Amino acids: CASSFVGLERAEQFF.

The chain recombines TRBV18 with TRBJ1-2, with TRBD1 as a possible D gene (6 bases). Trimming left V 2 bases short and J 3 bases short, with 7 bases between. Germline values: CDR1 KGHSH, CDR2 LQKENI. The CDR3 covers 13 residues. The DNA for the CDR3 is TGTGCCAGCTCACCAGACAGGTACTATGGCTACACCTTC. Protein sequence: CASSPDRYYGYTF. Based on the CDR3 plus reference TRBV18 and TRBJ1-2, the full variable domain is NAGVMQNPRHLVRRRGQEARLRCSPMKGHSHVYWYRQLPEEGLKFMVYLQKENIIDESGMPKERFSAEFPKEGPSILRIQQVVRGDSAAYFCASSPDRYYGYTFGSGTRLTVV.

The chain is built from TRBV5-1 and TRBJ1-3; unclear D gene. V was trimmed by 8 bases and J by 2 bases, leaving 11 bases between them. This CDR3 contains 13 residues. Per the germline V gene, CDR1 is SGHRS and CDR2 is YFSETQ. The CDR3 DNA is TGCGCCAGTCACGACATTACTGGAAACACCATATATTTT. As protein: CASHDITGNTIYF.

This clone was seen only a few times. This chain's CDR3 is CASSARGQINQPQHF. Here the CDR3 DNA reads TGTGCCAGCAGTGCGAGGGGACAGATAAATCAGCCCCAGCATTTT. The rearrangement uses TRBV6-1 and TRBJ1-5; 7 nucleotides align to TRBD1. This CDR3 contains 15 residues. Trimming removed 4 bases from V and 4 bases from J; junction bases left unmatched: 7. The germline V gene has CDR1 MNHNS and CDR2 SASEGT.

Concerning this clone itself: The identical CDR3 is also encoded by other nucleotide sequences in the sample. V is TRBV30 and J is TRBJ2-5; possibly TRBD2 for D (5 bases). V lost 3 bases and J lost 2, with 10 bases in between. Germline V gives CDR1 GTSNPN, CDR2 SVGIG (reference sequence). This CDR3 is 13 amino acids long. CDR3 sequence (DNA): TGTGCCTGGAGCCATCCGGGGCAAGAGACCCAGTACTTC. Encoded protein: CAWSHPGQETQYF.

V gene TRBV11-2 combines with J gene TRBJ1-1; tentative D call: TRBD1 (6 bases). V lost 6 bases, J lost 5 bases, and 13 bases lay in between. The germline V gene has CDR1 SGHAT and CDR2 FQNNGV. The length of the CDR3 is 13 residues. The CDR3 DNA is TGTGCCAGCAGTCCGAGGGGGGGGACTGAAGCTTTCTTT. It yields the protein CASSPRGGTEAFF. Full variable domain (rest looked up from reference TRBV11-2 and TRBJ1-1): EAGVAQSPRYKIIEKRQSVAFWCNPISGHATLYWYQQILGQGPKLLIQFQNNGVVDDSQLPKDRFSAERLKGVDSTLKIQPAKLEDSAVYLCASSPRGGTEAFFGQGTRLTVV.

The genes are TRBV18 and TRBJ2-5, with 9 bases matching TRBD1. The J call may be faulty, since TRBJ2-7 better matches the DNA end. The CDR3 length is 14 residues. Germline V lookup: CDR1 KGHSH, CDR2 LQKENI. The CDR3 region is CASSPGTGMYEQYF. As DNA, the CDR3 is TGTGCCAGCTCACCCGGGACAGGGATGTACGAGCAGTACTTC.

The rearrangement joins TRBV5-4 to TRBJ2-5, with D tentatively TRBD1 (5 bases). Trimming removed 4 bases from V and 1 base from J, with 8 bases in between. This CDR3 spans 13 amino acids. Germline lookup yields CDR1 SGHNT and CDR2 YYREEE (reference sequence). The CDR3 DNA follows: TGTGCCAGCAGCCCCGACAGCCAAGAGACCCAGTACTTC. Encoded protein: CASSPDSQETQYF.

This clone was seen more than once but under ten times. The chain uses TRBV5-1 and TRBJ2-3; 16 nucleotides match TRBD2. After removal of 8 bases from V and 3 bases from J, the junction contained 9 bases not matched to a gene. CDR1 and CDR2 from the germline V gene are SGHRS and YFSETQ. This CDR3 spans 17 amino acids. The CDR3 bases are TGCGCCAGTACCTCCGGGACTAGCGGGGGGGGGACAGATACGCAGTATTTT. Translating it yields CASTSGTSGGGTDTQYF.